One and the same sample provided the 15 T cell receptor beta chains below, sequenced in a study of blood T cell repertoires in COVID-19. The protocol was immunoSEQ multiplex PCR, while the TCRdb copy is restricted to in-frame clones and leaves out a portion. The sample records 360,000 or so clones, about 88% being singletons. The sequencing input was PBMCs or T cells enriched from blood (not recorded which). The source is a woman in her 30s who had been exposed to COVID-19.

The chain is built from TRBV28 and TRBJ2-3, with TRBD2 matching over 9 bases. This CDR3 contains 15 residues. Germline CDR1 reads MDHEN; CDR2 reads SYDVKM. Unmatched junction bases numbered 13, after V lost 9 bases and J lost 6 bases. CDR3 DNA: TGTGCCAGTTCAGGATCGAGCGGGAGGAGGGATACGCAGTATTTT. Protein product: CASSGSSGRRDTQYF. The whole variable domain, remainder taken from reference TRBV28 and TRBJ2-3, is DVKVTQSSRYLVKRTGEKVFLECVQDMDHENMFWYRQDPGLGLRLIYFSYDVKMKEKGDIPEGYSVSREKKERFSLILESASTNQTSMYLCASSGSSGRRDTQYFGPGTRLTVL.

The V and J genes are TRBV14 and TRBJ1-2; D remains unclear. The CDR3 length is 16 residues. With 1 base removed from V and 8 bases from J, the gap between germline ends came to 20 bases. The germline V gene has CDR1 SGHDN and CDR2 FVKESK. CDR3 residues: CASSQASGLPKGGYTF. CDR3 nucleotides: TGTGCCAGCAGCCAAGCATCTGGACTCCCGAAGGGAGGCTACACCTTC. The variable domain in full, with the rest retrieved from reference TRBV14 and TRBJ1-2, is EAGVTQFPSHSVIEKGQTVTLRCDPISGHDNLYWYRRVMGKEIKFLLHFVKESKQDESGMPNNRFLAERTGGTYSTLKVQPAELEDSGVYFCASSQASGLPKGGYTFGSGTRLTVV.

V is TRBV7-2 and J is TRBJ1-1; possible D gene TRBD1, 5 bases. V was clipped by 1 base and J by 11 bases, with 17 bases between them. This CDR3 is built from 14 residues. Germline CDR1 and CDR2: SGHTA and FQGNSA. DNA for the CDR3: TGTGCCAGCAGCTTAGTGGTTCAGTCAGGGCACGCTTTCTTT. Its protein is CASSLVVQSGHAFF.

This clone was picked up one time. As DNA, the CDR3 is TGTGCCAGCAGCTTGAGCAGGGGGTACCAAGAGACCCAGTACTTC. Protein sequence: CASSLSRGYQETQYF. The gene calls are TRBV7-3 and TRBJ2-5; TRBD1 matches 7 bases. Per germline, CDR1 SGHTA and CDR2 FQGTGA. V was clipped by 3 bases and J by 0 bases; unmatched bases: 4. The CDR3 has 15 residues. Combining the CDR3 with reference TRBV7-3 and TRBJ2-5 gives the whole variable domain GAGVSQTPSNKVTEKGKYVELRCDPISGHTALYWYRQSLGQGPEFLIYFQGTGAADDSGLPNDRFFAVRPEGSVSTLKIQRTERGDSAVYLCASSLSRGYQETQYFGPGTRLLVL.

The J gene is TRBJ1-5, the V gene TRBV23-1; D might be TRBD1 (5 bases). TRBV23-1 counts as an open reading frame of uncertain function. The CDR3 runs to 13 residues. V lost 10 bases to trimming and J lost 6 bases, with 16 bases between them. The CDR3 sequence is CANQTAYGQPQHF. The DNA of the CDR3 is TGCGCCAACCAGACAGCCTATGGTCAGCCCCAGCATTTT.

In its sample, this clone was seen a few times. The V and J genes are TRBV3-1 (or the pseudogene TRBV3-2) and TRBJ2-1, with 11 positions matching TRBD2. After removal of 3 bases from V and 9 bases from J, the junction contained 7 bases not matched to a gene. The CDR3 has 15 amino acids. Germline CDR1 LGHDT, CDR2 YNNKEL (reference sequence). CDR3 sequence: CASSQLLAGDGEQFF. The DNA for the CDR3 is TGTGCCAGCAGCCAGTTACTAGCGGGAGACGGTGAGCAGTTCTTC.

The V gene is TRBV5-8, the J gene TRBJ2-4, with D possibly being TRBD2 (7 bases). CDR1 and CDR2 from the germline V gene are SGHTS and YDEGEE. This CDR3 comprises 16 residues. Trimming pared 4 bases from V and 3 bases from J, leaving 17 bases between. In DNA, the CDR3 is TGTGCCAGCAGCCCCTTGGGGGGGCCCAGCAAAAACATTCAGTACTTC. This sequence encodes CASSPLGGPSKNIQYF.

The DNA of the CDR3 is TGCAGCGTGAGCAGACTAGATAGCACAGATACGCAGTATTTT. This gives the protein CSVSRLDSTDTQYF. This chain links TRBV29-1 with TRBJ2-3; tentative D call: TRBD2 (6 bases). The CDR3 runs to 14 residues. V was shortened by 6 bases and J by 0 bases, with 13 bases between the two germline ends. Germline CDR1 SQVTM, CDR2 ANQGSEA.

This chain joins TRBV2 and TRBJ2-2; 7 nucleotides match TRBD2. The CDR3 has 15 residues. The germline gives CDR1 SNHLY, CDR2 FYNNEI. Trimming cost V 6 bases and J 4 bases; bases outside gene matches: 8. CDR3 protein: CASSTAGRGTGELFF. The CDR3 region has the DNA TGTGCCAGCAGCACAGCGGGACGGGGCACCGGGGAGCTGTTTTTT.

This rearrangement joins TRBV25-1 to TRBJ1-6, with 8 bases identical to TRBD1. J was trimmed by 7 bases and V by 4 bases; bases with no gene match: 6. Germline V gives CDR1 MGHDK, CDR2 SYGVNS. This CDR3 comprises 15 residues. The CDR3: CASSASGTGNSPLHF. The CDR3 DNA reads as TGTGCCAGCAGTGCCTCCGGGACAGGAAATTCACCCCTCCACTTT.

The rearrangement uses TRBV29-1 and TRBJ2-6; 11 bases line up with TRBD2. Germline trimming cut 6 bases from V and 2 bases from J; bases unmatched to any gene: 3. The CDR3 is 15 residues long. Germline CDR1 and CDR2: SQVTM and ANQGSEA. CDR3 protein: CSVVSGRAGANVLTF. The DNA of the CDR3 is TGCAGCGTCGTTAGCGGGAGGGCTGGGGCCAACGTCCTGACTTTC.

The rearrangement uses TRBV11-2 and TRBJ2-5, with D maybe TRBD1 (6 bases). There are 12 residues in the CDR3. V was shortened by 5 bases and J by 5 bases, with 9 bases between the two germline ends. Looked up from germline, CDR1 is SGHAT and CDR2 is FQNNGV. The CDR3 here is CASSPGVETQYF. CDR3 in DNA: TGTGCCAGCAGCCCAGGGGTGGAGACCCAGTACTTC.

V usage is TRBV10-3 and J usage is TRBJ2-5, with TRBD1 identical over 11 bases. The CDR3 contains 15 residues. Germline CDR1 and CDR2: ENHRY and SYGVKD. Trimming took 6 bases from V and 5 from J; bases not matched to a gene: 8. The DNA of the CDR3 is TGTGCCATCAGCAGACCGGGACAGGGGGTCGAGACCCAGTACTTC. Protein product: CAISRPGQGVETQYF.

V and J are TRBV4-1 and TRBJ2-1; 12 positions match TRBD2. This CDR3 region has 19 residues. The junction had 11 bases not matched to a gene; V was cut back by 0 bases and J by 5 bases. Germline-derived CDR1 and CDR2 are MGHRA and YSYEKL. The CDR3 DNA reads TGCGCCAGCAGCCAAGAGGCTAGCGGGAGGGTCCGCCGAGACAATGAGCAGTTCTTC. It codes for CASSQEASGRVRRDNEQFF.

This clone has only a few counts. The chain joins TRBV15 to TRBJ1-3; possibly TRBD1 for D (5 bases). Trimming took off 1 base at V and 4 bases at J, with 8 bases between the two ends. Germline V gives CDR1 LNHNV, CDR2 YYDKDF (reference sequence). The CDR3 sequence is 14 residues long. The CDR3 loop reads CATSRARTGNTIYF. In DNA, the CDR3 is TGTGCCACCAGCAGAGCCAGGACAGGAAACACCATATATTTT.